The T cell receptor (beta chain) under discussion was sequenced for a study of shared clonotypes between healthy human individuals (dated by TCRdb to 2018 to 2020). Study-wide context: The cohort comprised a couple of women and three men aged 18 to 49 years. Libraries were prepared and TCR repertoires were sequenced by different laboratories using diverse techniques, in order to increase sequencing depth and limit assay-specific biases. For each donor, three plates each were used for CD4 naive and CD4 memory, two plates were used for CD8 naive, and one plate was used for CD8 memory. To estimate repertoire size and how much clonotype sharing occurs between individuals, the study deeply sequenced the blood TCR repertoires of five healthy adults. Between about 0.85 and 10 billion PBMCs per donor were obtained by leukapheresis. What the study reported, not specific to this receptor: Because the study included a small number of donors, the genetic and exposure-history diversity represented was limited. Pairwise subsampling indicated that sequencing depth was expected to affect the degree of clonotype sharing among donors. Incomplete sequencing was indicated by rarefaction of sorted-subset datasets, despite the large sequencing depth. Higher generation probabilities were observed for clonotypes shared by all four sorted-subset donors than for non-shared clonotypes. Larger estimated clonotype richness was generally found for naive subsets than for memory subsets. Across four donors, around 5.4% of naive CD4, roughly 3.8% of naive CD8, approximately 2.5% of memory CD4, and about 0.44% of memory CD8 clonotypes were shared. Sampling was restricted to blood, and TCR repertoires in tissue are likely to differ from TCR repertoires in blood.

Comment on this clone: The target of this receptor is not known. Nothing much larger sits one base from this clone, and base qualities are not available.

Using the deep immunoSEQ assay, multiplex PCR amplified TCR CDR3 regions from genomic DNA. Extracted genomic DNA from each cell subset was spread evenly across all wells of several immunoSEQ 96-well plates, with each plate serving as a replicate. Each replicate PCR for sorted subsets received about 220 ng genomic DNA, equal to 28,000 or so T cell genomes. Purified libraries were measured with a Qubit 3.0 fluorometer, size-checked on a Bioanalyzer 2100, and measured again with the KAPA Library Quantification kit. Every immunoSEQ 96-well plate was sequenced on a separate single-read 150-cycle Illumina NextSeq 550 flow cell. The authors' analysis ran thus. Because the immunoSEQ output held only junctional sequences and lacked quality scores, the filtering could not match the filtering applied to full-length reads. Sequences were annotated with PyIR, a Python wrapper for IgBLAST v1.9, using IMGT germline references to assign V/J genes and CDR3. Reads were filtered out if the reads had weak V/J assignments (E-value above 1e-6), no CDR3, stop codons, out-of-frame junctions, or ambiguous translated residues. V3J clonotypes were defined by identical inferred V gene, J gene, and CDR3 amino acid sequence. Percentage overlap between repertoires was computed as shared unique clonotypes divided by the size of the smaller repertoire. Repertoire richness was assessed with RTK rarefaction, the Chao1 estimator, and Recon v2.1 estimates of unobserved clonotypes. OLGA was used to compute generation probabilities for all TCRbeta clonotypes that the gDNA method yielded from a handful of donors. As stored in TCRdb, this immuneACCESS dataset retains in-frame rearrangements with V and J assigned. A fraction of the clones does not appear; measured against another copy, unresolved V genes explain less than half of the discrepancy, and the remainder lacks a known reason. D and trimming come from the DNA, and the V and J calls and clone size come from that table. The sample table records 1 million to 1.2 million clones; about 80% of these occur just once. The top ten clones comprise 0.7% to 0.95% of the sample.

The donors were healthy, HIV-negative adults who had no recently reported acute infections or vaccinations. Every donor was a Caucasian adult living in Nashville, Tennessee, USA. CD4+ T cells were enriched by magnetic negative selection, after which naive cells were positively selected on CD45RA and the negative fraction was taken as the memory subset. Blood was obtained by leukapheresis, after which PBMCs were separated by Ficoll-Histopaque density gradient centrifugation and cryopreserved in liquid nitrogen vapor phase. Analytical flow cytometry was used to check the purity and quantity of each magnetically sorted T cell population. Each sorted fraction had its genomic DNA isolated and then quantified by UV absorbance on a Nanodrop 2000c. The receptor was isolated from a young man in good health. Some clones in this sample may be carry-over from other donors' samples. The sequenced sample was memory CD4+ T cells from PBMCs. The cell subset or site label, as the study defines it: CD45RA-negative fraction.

The CDR3 region: CAWNPGANTEAFF. Read as DNA, the sequence is TGTGCCTGGAACCCGGGAGCGAACACTGAAGCTTTCTTT. Recombination linked TRBV30 to TRBJ1-1, with the D gene not clear enough to name. V and J are truncated by 4 bases and 1 base respectively, leaving an intervening sequence of 10 bases. The germline V gene encodes CDR1 GTSNPN and CDR2 SVGIG (reference sequence). The CDR3 contains 13 residues, cysteine and phenylalanine counted. Only the CDR3 part of the read is kept: 39 bases, read in frame from the first base.